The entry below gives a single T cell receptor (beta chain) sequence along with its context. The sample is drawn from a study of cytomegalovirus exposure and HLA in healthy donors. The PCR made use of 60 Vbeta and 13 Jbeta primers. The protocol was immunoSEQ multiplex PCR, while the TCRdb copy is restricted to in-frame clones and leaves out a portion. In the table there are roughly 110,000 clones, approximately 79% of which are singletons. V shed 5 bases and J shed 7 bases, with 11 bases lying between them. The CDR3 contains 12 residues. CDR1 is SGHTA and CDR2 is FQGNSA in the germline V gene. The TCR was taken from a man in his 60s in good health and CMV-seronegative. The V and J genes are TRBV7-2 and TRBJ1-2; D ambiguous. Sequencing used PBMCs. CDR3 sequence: CASSTMQAGYTF. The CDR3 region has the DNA TGTGCCAGCAGCACTATGCAAGCTGGCTACACCTTC.